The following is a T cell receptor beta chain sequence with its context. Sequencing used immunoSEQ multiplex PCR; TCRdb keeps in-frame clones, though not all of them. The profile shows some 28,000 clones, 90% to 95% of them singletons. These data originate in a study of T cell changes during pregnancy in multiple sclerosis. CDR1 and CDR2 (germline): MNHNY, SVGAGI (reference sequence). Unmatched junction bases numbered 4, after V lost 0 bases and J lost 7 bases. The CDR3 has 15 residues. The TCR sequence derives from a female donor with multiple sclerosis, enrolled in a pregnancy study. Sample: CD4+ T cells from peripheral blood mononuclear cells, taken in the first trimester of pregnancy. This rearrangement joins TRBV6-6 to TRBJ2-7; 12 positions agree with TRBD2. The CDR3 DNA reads TGTGCCAGCAGTTACTCGACTAGCGGGGGATGGGAGCAGTACTTC. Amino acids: CASSYSTSGGWEQYF.